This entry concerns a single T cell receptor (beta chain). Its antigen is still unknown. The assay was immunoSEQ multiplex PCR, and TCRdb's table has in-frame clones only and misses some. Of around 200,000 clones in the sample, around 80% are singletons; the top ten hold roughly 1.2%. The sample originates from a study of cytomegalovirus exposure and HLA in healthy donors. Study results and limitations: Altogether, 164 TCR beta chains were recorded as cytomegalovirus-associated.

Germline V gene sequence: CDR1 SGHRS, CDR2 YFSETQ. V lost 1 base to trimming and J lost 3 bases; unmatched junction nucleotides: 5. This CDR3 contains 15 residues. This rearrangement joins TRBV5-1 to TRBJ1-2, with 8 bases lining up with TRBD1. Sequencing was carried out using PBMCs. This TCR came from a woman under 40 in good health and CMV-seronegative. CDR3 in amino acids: CASSLSTGGDYGYTF. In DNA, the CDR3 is TGCGCCAGCAGCTTGTCTACAGGGGGTGACTATGGCTACACCTTC.